Each of the 28 T cell receptor beta chains below was sequenced from the same sample in a study of control samples from healthy donors and cancer patients. Assay used: immunoSEQ multiplex PCR; TCRdb lists only in-frame clones, some missing. The sample includes tens of thousands of clones, around 90% of them seen just once. The sequenced material came from PBMCs. These receptors were obtained from a woman in her fifties or sixties with colorectal cancer.

The chain has TRBV5-1 and TRBJ1-1; D gene uncertain. V was cut by 4 bases and J by 1 base, with 11 bases left in between. Germline values: CDR1 SGHRS, CDR2 YFSETQ. The CDR3 is 14 residues long. The CDR3 here is CASSPRGWNTEAFF. DNA of the CDR3: TGCGCCAGCAGCCCCCGGGGTTGGAACACTGAAGCTTTCTTT. The full variable domain, its missing parts supplied by reference TRBV5-1 and TRBJ1-1, is KAGVTQTPRYLIKTRGQQVTLSCSPISGHRSVSWYQQTPGQGLQFLFEYFSETQRNKGNFPGRFSGRQFSNSRSEMNVSTLELGDSALYLCASSPRGWNTEAFFGQGTRLTVV.

The chain carries TRBV4-3 and TRBJ2-3; D call uncertain. Germline V CDR1 and CDR2: LGHNA, YSLEER. CDR3 length equals 13 residues. With 0 bases removed from V and 6 bases from J, the gap between germline ends came to 7 bases. The CDR3 region is CASSQDQGDTQYF. The CDR3 DNA reads TGCGCCAGCAGCCAAGACCAAGGGGATACGCAGTATTTT.

The chain carries TRBV19 and TRBJ2-1, with D possibly being TRBD1 (6 bases). With 7 bases removed from V and 6 bases from J, the gap between germline ends came to 13 bases. The length of the CDR3 is 13 residues. Germline CDR1 is LNHDA and CDR2 is SQIVND (reference sequence). CDR3 DNA: TGTGCCAGTACGATAGTGGGGGCCAATGAGCAGTTCTTC. Its translation is CASTIVGANEQFF.

V and J are TRBV3-1 (or the pseudogene TRBV3-2) and TRBJ1-1; the D gene is possibly TRBD1 (5 bases). Germline-derived CDR1 and CDR2 are LGHDT and YNNKEL (reference sequence). The ends were cut back, 4 bases at V and 2 bases at J, with 17 bases in the middle. The CDR3 covers 16 residues. The DNA of the CDR3 is TGTGCCAGCAGCCGAGGAGACAGATACATCAACACTGAAGCTTTCTTT. Translation: CASSRGDRYINTEAFF.

The rearrangement joins TRBV4-1 to TRBJ2-2; D is unresolved. This CDR3 region has 11 residues. Trimming pared 1 base from V and 6 bases from J, leaving 0 bases between. Per the germline V gene, CDR1 is MGHRA and CDR2 is YSYEKL. Here the CDR3 reads CASSQAGELFF. The CDR3 nucleotides are TGCGCCAGCAGCCAAGCCGGGGAGCTGTTTTTT.

This sequence joins TRBV28 and TRBJ1-1; D is unclear. The CDR3 runs to 11 residues. Trimming took off 0 bases at V and 11 bases at J, with 7 bases between the two ends. Germline CDR1 and CDR2: MDHEN and SYDVKM. CDR3 amino acids: CASSLWVWAFF. In DNA form, the CDR3 reads TGTGCCAGCAGTTTATGGGTATGGGCTTTCTTT.

V is TRBV9 and J is TRBJ2-3; 9 bases align to TRBD2. In germline, CDR1 is SGDLS, CDR2 YYNGEE. The CDR3 is made up of 16 amino acids. The J segment lost 3 bases and the V segment lost 0 bases, leaving 5 bases of the junction unmatched. In DNA form, the CDR3 reads TGTGCCAGCAGCGTAGGGTCGGCGGGGGGGACAGATACGCAGTATTTT. Translating gives CASSVGSAGGTDTQYF.

The chain employs TRBV13 and TRBJ2-2; D possibly corresponds to TRBD2 (6 bases). CDR1 is PRHDT, CDR2 FYEKMQ, per germline (reference sequence). With 2 bases removed from V and 4 bases from J, the gap between germline ends came to 17 bases. This CDR3 comprises 17 residues. The CDR3 loop reads CASSLQLAIRGTGELFF. CDR3 in DNA: TGTGCCAGCAGCTTACAACTAGCCATACGGGGCACCGGGGAGCTGTTTTTT.

The rearrangement uses TRBV18 and TRBJ1-3; 7 bases match TRBD1. CDR3 size: 16 residues. Germline-derived CDR1 and CDR2 are KGHSH and LQKENI. V shed 3 bases, J shed 2 bases, and the junction held 7 bases outside the gene matches. The CDR3 nucleotides read TGTGCCAGCTCACCTCCCATCACAGGGGCTGGAAACACCATATATTTT. Amino acid sequence: CASSPPITGAGNTIYF.

This chain connects TRBV7-8 to TRBJ2-2; 8 bases are shared with TRBD1. The CDR3 has 14 residues. Germline CDR1 is SGHVS and CDR2 is FQNEAQ. The trim removed 5 bases at V and 9 bases at J, leaving 8 bases unmatched. The CDR3 DNA reads TGTGCCAGCAGCCTACGGACAGGGAGTAGGGAGCTGTTTTTT. The encoded protein is CASSLRTGSRELFF.

The V and J genes are TRBV5-8 and TRBJ1-6; tentative D call: TRBD1 (6 bases). This CDR3 is 15 amino acids long. CDR1 and CDR2 (germline): SGHTS, YDEGEE. V lost 1 base to trimming and J lost 6 bases, with 11 bases between them. In nucleotides, the CDR3 is TGTGCCAGCAGCTTGATCGGGGGCCCTAATTCACCCCTCCACTTT. It is translated as CASSLIGGPNSPLHF.

With respect to this clone: The junction and the germline gene differ at one end; a read error may be behind it. The chain recombines TRBV6-5 with TRBJ2-6; D remains ambiguous. CDR1 is MNHEY, CDR2 SVGAGI, per germline. CDR3 size: 13 residues. CDR3 sequence (DNA): TGTGCCAGCAGTAACTCTGGGGCCAACGTCCTGACTTTC. Translated, it gives CASSNSGANVLTF.

CDR3 coding DNA: TGTGCCAGCAGCTTAGTGAGGGGAAACAATGAGCAGTTCTTC. It codes for CASSLVRGNNEQFF. The chain has TRBV7-2 and TRBJ2-1; D may correspond to TRBD1 or TRBD2 (5 bases each). The V gene lost 1 base and the J gene lost 5 bases, with 9 bases spanning the gap. The CDR3 contains 14 residues. Germline-derived CDR1 and CDR2 are SGHTA and FQGNSA.

In this sample, this clone turned up a few times. V usage is TRBV10-3 and J usage is TRBJ1-5, with a possible D match to TRBD1 (6 bases). V was clipped by 5 bases and J by 0 bases, with 26 bases between them. The germline CDR1 and CDR2 sequences are ENHRY and SYGVKD. There are 20 residues in the CDR3. The DNA for the CDR3 is TGTGCCATCAGTAAACGGAGGGACATCAGAAAGCACCTTAGCAATCAGCCCCAGCATTTT. Protein: CAISKRRDIRKHLSNQPQHF.

The chain combines TRBV2 with TRBJ2-2; D is unresolved. This CDR3 is built from 13 residues. V dropped 0 bases and J dropped 5 bases, with 4 bases sitting between them. The germline V gene encodes CDR1 SNHLY and CDR2 FYNNEI. This CDR3 is CASSEAETGELFF. In DNA, the CDR3 is TGTGCCAGCAGTGAAGCGGAAACCGGGGAGCTGTTTTTT.

The J gene is TRBJ1-5, the V gene TRBV4-1; no clear D gene. The CDR3 totals 15 residues. The germline V and J ends were trimmed by 0 bases and 5 bases, with 11 bases remaining between them. CDR1 and CDR2 from the germline V gene are MGHRA and YSYEKL. CDR3 sequence (DNA): TGCGCCAGCAGCCAAGACGGCAGGCCCTATCAGCCCCAGCATTTT. Amino acids: CASSQDGRPYQPQHF.

This rearrangement joins TRBV5-6 to TRBJ1-2; TRBD1 is a possible D gene (5 bases). The CDR3 spans 14 residues. Germline V CDR1 and CDR2: SGHDT, YYEEEE. The V end was cut by 4 bases, the J end by 8 bases, with 18 bases between. The CDR3 protein is CASSPLGPRKGYTF. In DNA, the CDR3 is TGTGCCAGCAGCCCCTTGGGGCCCAGAAAGGGCTACACCTTC. Full variable domain (remainder filled in from reference TRBV5-6 and TRBJ1-2): DAGVTQSPTHLIKTRGQQVTLRCSPKSGHDTVSWYQQALGQGPQFIFQYYEEEERQRGNFPDRFSGHQFPNYSSELNVNALLLGDSALYLCASSPLGPRKGYTFGSGTRLTVV.

The chain carries TRBV27 and TRBJ1-1; 12 positions match TRBD1. Trimming cost V 4 bases and J 4 bases; bases outside gene matches: 10. The germline gives CDR1 MNHEY, CDR2 SMNVEV (reference sequence). The CDR3 contains 17 residues. CDR3 region: CASSWGTGGRRFTEAFF. CDR3 DNA: TGTGCCAGCAGTTGGGGGACAGGGGGCAGAAGGTTCACTGAAGCTTTCTTT.

The chain combines TRBV2 with TRBJ1-2; D uncertain. The V gene lost 4 bases and the J gene lost 5 bases, with 14 bases spanning the gap. Germline-derived CDR1 and CDR2 are SNHLY and FYNNEI. The CDR3 extends over 14 amino acids. The CDR3 spells CASSVGPDPYGYTF. In DNA form, the CDR3 reads TGTGCCAGCAGTGTAGGCCCGGATCCATATGGCTACACCTTC.

This clone was seen just once. The genes are TRBV5-6 and TRBJ2-7, with TRBD1 as a possible D gene (7 bases). The germline V gene encodes CDR1 SGHDT and CDR2 YYEEEE. The CDR3 runs 15 residues. Between the trimmed V and J ends, which lost 4 bases and 3 bases, there was a span of 17 bases. The CDR3 is CASSGRDRHFYEQYV. Here the CDR3 DNA reads TGTGCCAGCAGCGGGCGGGACAGACATTTCTACGAGCAGTACGTC.

V and J are TRBV4-1 and TRBJ2-7; D uncertain. CDR3 size: 14 residues. The V end lost 0 bases, the J end lost 4 bases, and 10 bases lay between the germline ends. Germline CDR1 and CDR2: MGHRA and YSYEKL. DNA of the CDR3: TGCGCCAGCAGCCAAGATGCGGTAGGGTACGAGCAGTACGTC. It translates to CASSQDAVGYEQYV.

DNA for the CDR3: TGTGCCAGCAGCCGGACAGGGTTTAATGAAAAACTGTTTTTT. Protein sequence: CASSRTGFNEKLFF. The rearrangement uses TRBV6-5 and TRBJ1-4, with TRBD1 matching over 8 bases. Per the germline V gene, CDR1 is MNHEY and CDR2 is SVGAGI. There are 14 residues in the CDR3. Losses at the gene ends were 6 bases for V and 4 bases for J; bases not matched to a gene: 4.

CDR3 protein: CASSSTGLYEQYV. The CDR3 DNA reads as TGTGCCAGCAGTTCGACAGGGCTCTACGAGCAGTACGTC. The rearrangement uses TRBV28 and TRBJ2-7; 7 positions agree with TRBD1. This CDR3 is built from 13 residues. J gave up 3 bases and V 4 bases, and 3 bases lay outside the gene matches. CDR1 and CDR2 from the germline V gene are MDHEN and SYDVKM.

The rearrangement links TRBV7-2 to TRBJ2-2; D not resolved. From germline, CDR1 is SGHTA and CDR2 FQGNSA. CDR3 size: 12 residues. V was trimmed by 5 bases and J by 3 bases, leaving 4 bases between them. The CDR3 is CASSLYTGELFF. DNA for the CDR3: TGTGCCAGCAGCCTTTACACCGGGGAGCTGTTTTTT.

The chain couples TRBV7-3 to TRBJ2-5, with TRBD1 matching over 7 bases. This CDR3 is built from 14 residues. Germline values: CDR1 SGHTA, CDR2 FQGTGA. Germline trimming cut 5 bases from V and 2 bases from J; bases unmatched to any gene: 5. The CDR3 is CASSPGDRQETQYF. CDR3 DNA sequence: TGTGCCAGCAGCCCCGGGGACAGACAAGAGACCCAGTACTTC.

This chain connects TRBV7-2 to TRBJ2-3; possibly TRBD1 for D (6 bases). This CDR3 has 13 residues. Per the germline V gene, CDR1 is SGHTA and CDR2 is FQGNSA. V shed 6 bases and J shed 2 bases, with 9 bases lying between them. The CDR3: CASRQGYTDTQYF. The CDR3 DNA sequence: TGTGCCAGCAGACAGGGATACACAGATACGCAGTATTTT.

The gene calls are TRBV4-3 and TRBJ1-3, with 7 nucleotides matching TRBD1. Losses at the gene ends were 3 bases for V and 4 bases for J; bases not matched to a gene: 3. The CDR3 consists of 14 residues. Germline V gene sequence: CDR1 LGHNA, CDR2 YSLEER. CDR3 coding DNA: TGCGCCAGCAGCCAGGAGACAGGGGGAAACACCATATATTTT. It translates to CASSQETGGNTIYF.

V gene TRBV12-5 combines with J gene TRBJ1-5, with unresolved D. CDR3 length: 11 residues. The ends were cut back, 1 base at V and 12 bases at J, with 7 bases in the middle. In germline, CDR1 is LGHNT, CDR2 FRNRAP. CDR3 coding DNA: TGTGCTAGTGGTTTGGGCCGGGGCCAGCATTTT. Translated, it gives CASGLGRGQHF. Filled out from reference TRBV12-5 and TRBJ1-5, the complete variable domain reads DARVTQTPRHKVTEMGQEVTMRCQPILGHNTVFWYRQTMMQGLELLAYFRNRAPLDDSGMPKDRFSAEMPDATLATLKIQPSEPRDSAVYFCASGLGRGQHFGDGTRLSIL.